This is a list of T cell receptor beta chains from one sample in a study of blood T cell dynamics during melanoma immunotherapy. This table comes from immunoSEQ multiplex PCR, and its TCRdb copy is limited to in-frame clones, with some not included. The data hold some 14,000 clones, with approximately 90% observed a single time. The sample in question was blood, obtained from a patient treated with checkpoint blockade. The receptors originated from a human donor with melanoma. CDR3s include the opening cysteine and the closing phenylalanine or tryptophan. The D gene is left open where the match is weak. Some rows have no size entry. The others give once, few or many, or a class for an expanded clone.

size: -; D: TRBD1; J: TRBJ2-2; V: TRBV6-1; CDR3: CASSGDRVNTGELFF; DNA: TGTGCCAGCAGTGGGGACAGGGTAAACACCGGGGAGCTGTTTTTT
size: medium-sized; D: -; J: TRBJ1-2; V: TRBV19; CDR3: CASSIGQGRGYTF; DNA: TGTGCCAGTAGTATAGGGCAGGGCCGCGGCTACACCTTC
size: -; D: -; J: TRBJ2-7; V: TRBV5-5; CDR3: CASSLLEGHYEQYF; DNA: TGTGCCAGCAGCTTGCTCGAGGGGCACTACGAGCAGTACTTC
size: -; D: TRBD1; J: TRBJ1-2; V: TRBV4-3; CDR3: CASSQDINRGRDSYTF; DNA: TGCGCCAGCAGCCAAGATATTAACAGGGGGCGAGATTCCTACACCTTC
size: once; D: -; J: TRBJ2-3; V: TRBV7-2; CDR3: CASSSSGLSGRISDTQYF; DNA: TGTGCCAGCAGCTCCTCGGGGTTGTCGGGCCGGATTTCAGATACGCAGTATTTT
size: -; D: TRBD1; J: TRBJ1-4; V: TRBV7-2; CDR3: CASMPPDRGRNEKLFF; DNA: TGTGCCAGCATGCCGCCGGACAGGGGGCGAAATGAAAAACTGTTTTTT
size: -; D: -; J: TRBJ2-1; V: TRBV14; CDR3: CASSPHHSYNEQFF; DNA: TGTGCCAGCAGTCCCCACCACTCCTACAATGAGCAGTTCTTC
size: -; D: -; J: TRBJ1-5; V: TRBV18; CDR3: CASSPDRNQPQHF; DNA: TGTGCCAGCTCTCCGGACCGCAATCAGCCCCAGCATTTT
size: -; D: TRBD1; J: TRBJ2-1; V: TRBV19; CDR3: CASSIDPGTGGYNEQFF; DNA: TGTGCCAGTAGTATAGATCCCGGGACAGGGGGTTACAATGAGCAGTTCTTC
size: -; D: -; J: TRBJ1-5; V: TRBV5-6; CDR3: CASSRRGSGVLDGNQPQHF; DNA: TGTGCCAGCAGCCGGCGGGGCAGCGGGGTATTAGATGGCAATCAGCCCCAGCATTTT
size: -; D: TRBD1; J: TRBJ1-2; V: TRBV9; CDR3: CASSVDGRGDSYTF; DNA: TGTGCCAGCAGCGTAGACGGCAGGGGGGATAGCTACACCTTC
size: -; D: -; J: TRBJ1-2; V: TRBV21-1; CDR3: CASSPRPSVVYGYTF; DNA: TGTGCCAGCAGCCCCAGGCCTTCGGTCGTCTATGGCTACACCTTC
size: -; D: TRBD2; J: TRBJ2-1; V: TRBV5-4; CDR3: CASSPEGSGGLYNEQFF; DNA: TGTGCCAGCAGCCCCGAGGGTAGCGGGGGACTCTACAATGAGCAGTTCTTC
size: -; D: -; J: TRBJ1-3; V: TRBV6-5; CDR3: CASTSRDGGNTIYF; DNA: TGTGCCAGCACCTCACGGGACGGCGGAAACACCATATATTTT
size: -; D: -; J: TRBJ1-2; V: TRBV19; CDR3: CASISGQLRGYTF; DNA: TGTGCCAGTATCTCGGGACAATTACGCGGCTACACCTTC
size: -; D: TRBD1; J: TRBJ1-3; V: TRBV30; CDR3: CAWSSGQGRLGTIYF; DNA: TGTGCCTGGAGTTCCGGACAGGGTCGCTTAGGGACCATATATTTT
size: -; D: TRBD2; J: TRBJ2-3; V: TRBV29-1; CDR3: CSVERSGGTDTQYF; DNA: TGCAGCGTTGAACGTAGCGGGGGCACAGATACGCAGTATTTT